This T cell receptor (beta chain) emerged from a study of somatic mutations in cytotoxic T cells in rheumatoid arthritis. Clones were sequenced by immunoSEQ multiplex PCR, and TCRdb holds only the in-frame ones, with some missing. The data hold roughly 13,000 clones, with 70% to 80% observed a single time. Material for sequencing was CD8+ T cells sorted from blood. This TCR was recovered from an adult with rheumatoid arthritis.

CDR3 in amino acids: CASSASGQPNSPLHF. CDR3 bases: TGTGCCAGTAGTGCCTCAGGACAGCCAAATTCACCCCTCCACTTT. The chain combines TRBV19 with TRBJ1-6, with D perhaps TRBD1 (6 bases). Trimming took off 5 bases at V and 7 bases at J, with 15 bases between the two ends. Germline CDR1 LNHDA, CDR2 SQIVND (reference sequence). The CDR3 contains 15 residues.